This passage covers 22 T cell receptor beta chains from one sample sequenced in a study of CD8+ T cells in alopecia areata. Treatment noted: oral pan-JAK inhibitor, 5-10 mg twice daily. RNA extraction and reverse transcription yielded cDNA as sequencing template. The table came from immunoSEQ multiplex PCR; TCRdb's copy has only in-frame clones and leaves some out. The repertoire consists of 95,000 to 150,000 clones, with around 63% occurring once and the leading ten covering around 5.7%. Sequencing used CD4+ T cells sorted from blood, obtained at week 4, from a patient treated with tofacitinib. These TCRs come from a human donor with alopecia areata.

This clone was observed a few times. This chain connects TRBV29-1 to TRBJ1-1, with TRBD1 matching 7 bases. The CDR3 consists of 13 residues. Germline values: CDR1 SQVTM, CDR2 ANQGSEA. J gave up 4 bases and V 6 bases, and 8 bases lay outside the gene matches. DNA for the CDR3: TGCAGCGTACCCCCACAGGGGTCCACTGAAGCTTTCTTT. Translated: CSVPPQGSTEAFF. The full variable domain, rest sourced from reference TRBV29-1 and TRBJ1-1, is SAVISQKPSRDICQRGTSLTIQCQVDSQVTMMFWYRQQPGQSLTLIATANQGSEATYESGFVIDKFPISRPNLTFSTLTVSNMSPEDSSIYLCSVPPQGSTEAFFGQGTRLTVV.

This clone was detected only once. The CDR3 loop is CASSQDRAPSNQPQHF. Written as DNA, the CDR3 is TGCGCCAGCAGCCAAGACCGGGCACCTAGCAATCAGCCCCAGCATTTT. The chain links TRBV4-3 to TRBJ1-5; D is ambiguous. Germline values: CDR1 LGHNA, CDR2 YSLEER. The CDR3 runs 16 residues. The V gene lost 0 bases and the J gene lost 0 bases, with 9 bases spanning the gap.

V gene TRBV4-3 combines with J gene TRBJ1-4; maybe TRBD1 (5 bases). Germline V gene lookup returns CDR1 LGHNA and CDR2 YSLEER. Trimming removed 0 bases at V and 0 bases at J, with 14 bases between. CDR3 size: 18 residues. The CDR3 is CASSQDRAQGATNEKLFF. CDR3 bases: TGCGCCAGCAGCCAAGATAGGGCGCAGGGAGCAACTAATGAAAAACTGTTTTTT.

The CDR3 reads CSVTTGYEQYF. As DNA, the CDR3 is TGCAGCGTGACTACAGGCTACGAGCAGTACTTC. The rearrangement joins TRBV29-1 to TRBJ2-7; D may match TRBD1 or TRBD2 (5 bases each). Germline V CDR1 and CDR2: SQVTM, ANQGSEA. CDR3 length equals 11 residues. V shed 6 bases and J shed 3 bases, with 9 bases lying between them.

There are a few counts of this clone. The V gene is TRBV7-9, the J gene TRBJ2-1; 9 bases match TRBD2. Germline CDR1 and CDR2: SEHNR and FQNEAQ (reference sequence). V trimming: 3 bases; J trimming: 8 bases; junction bases outside the gene matches: 8. This CDR3 has 15 amino acids. As DNA, the CDR3 is TGTGCCAGCAGCTTGGCTAGCGGGATACGGCATGAGCAGTTCTTC. Its translation is CASSLASGIRHEQFF.

The J gene is TRBJ2-6, the V gene TRBV7-3; D gene unclear. The V end was cut by 4 bases, the J end by 8 bases, with 12 bases between. CDR1 is SGHTA, CDR2 FQGTGA, per germline. The CDR3 covers 14 residues. The CDR3 is CASSSPASTNVLTF. CDR3 DNA: TGTGCCAGCAGCTCCCCCGCAAGTACCAACGTCCTGACTTTC.

The gene calls are TRBV30 and TRBJ2-5; D not resolved. Germline V lookup: CDR1 GTSNPN, CDR2 SVGIG (reference sequence). Trimming took off 5 bases at V and 2 bases at J, with 12 bases between the two ends. The CDR3 spans 13 residues. The CDR3: CAWLGLGQETQYF. DNA for the CDR3: TGTGCCTGGCTCGGCCTAGGGCAAGAGACCCAGTACTTC.

This clone was recorded a few times. The chain couples TRBV25-1 to TRBJ1-3, with D hard to call. The CDR3 runs to 18 residues. Looked up from germline, CDR1 is MGHDK and CDR2 is SYGVNS. V gave up 11 bases and J gave up 0 bases, with 26 bases separating them. The CDR3 protein is CARLGGVRDINSGNTIYF. For the CDR3, the DNA is TGTGCCCGTCTTGGTGGTGTTCGTGATATCAACTCTGGAAACACCATATATTTT.

This CDR3 is CASSDAWETQYF. CDR3 DNA sequence: TGCGCCAGCAGTGATGCTTGGGAGACCCAGTACTTC. The rearrangement links TRBV10-2 to TRBJ2-5; no reliable D call. CDR1 WSHSY and CDR2 SAAADI come from the germline V gene. The CDR3 has 12 residues. V was pared by 3 bases and J by 5 bases, with 7 bases between.

The rearrangement links TRBV11-1 to TRBJ1-5; TRBD1 might be the D (6 bases). The CDR3 spans 13 residues. Trimming pared 5 bases from V and 4 bases from J, leaving 9 bases between. Germline assignment: CDR1 SGHAT and CDR2 FQDESV (reference sequence). The CDR3 DNA is TGTGCCAGCAGCCTCGACAGGAATCAGCCCCAGCATTTT. Translated, it gives CASSLDRNQPQHF.

This sequence joins TRBV5-1 and TRBJ2-7, with a weak D call TRBD1 (5 bases). This CDR3 region has 15 residues. With 1 base removed from V and 0 bases from J, the gap between germline ends came to 11 bases. Germline CDR1 SGHRS, CDR2 YFSETQ. CDR3 amino acids: CASSLSPTGSYEQYF. The DNA for the CDR3 is TGCGCCAGCAGCTTGTCCCCCACAGGCTCCTACGAGCAGTACTTC.

The chain links TRBV23-1 to TRBJ2-3; 7 nucleotides match TRBD2. TRBV23-1 is marked as an open reading frame, function uncertain. This CDR3 is 16 amino acids long. The ends lost 2 bases at V and 2 bases at J; junction bases unmatched: 7. The CDR3 nucleotides are TGCGCCAGCAGTCAACCCGGGGAGGGCCCCACAGATACGCAGTATTTT. Amino acids: CASSQPGEGPTDTQYF.

The chain carries TRBV9 and TRBJ2-6; TRBD1 is a possible D gene (6 bases). V shed 4 bases and J shed 0 bases, with 11 bases lying between them. Germline V gene data show CDR1 as SGDLS and CDR2 as YYNGEE. The CDR3 has 16 amino acids. This CDR3 reads CASSTTGYSGANVLTF. Here the CDR3 DNA reads TGTGCCAGCAGCACAACAGGGTACTCTGGGGCCAACGTCCTGACTTTC.

The sample holds a few counts of this clone. This chain links TRBV13 with TRBJ2-5; 11 positions match TRBD2. Per germline, CDR1 PRHDT and CDR2 FYEKMQ (reference sequence). Germline trimming cut 5 bases from V and 3 bases from J; bases unmatched to any gene: 11. This CDR3 has 17 residues. The CDR3 here is CASSPGLAGIGEETQYF. In DNA form, the CDR3 reads TGTGCCAGCAGCCCAGGACTAGCGGGTATTGGGGAAGAGACCCAGTACTTC.

V and J are TRBV7-2 and TRBJ2-6; TRBD1 or TRBD2 may be the D gene (5 bases each). CDR3 length: 16 residues. Germline values: CDR1 SGHTA, CDR2 FQGNSA. Trimming pared 1 base from V and 0 bases from J, leaving 7 bases between. The CDR3 sequence: CASSLEGSSGANVLTF. CDR3 bases: TGTGCCAGCAGCTTAGAGGGGAGCTCTGGGGCCAACGTCCTGACTTTC. Based on the CDR3 plus reference TRBV7-2 and TRBJ2-6, the full variable domain is GAGVSQSPSNKVTEKGKDVELRCDPISGHTALYWYRQSLGQGLEFLIYFQGNSAPDKSGLPSDRFSAERTGGSVSTLTIQRTQQEDSAVYLCASSLEGSSGANVLTFGAGSRLTVL.

The V gene is TRBV29-1, the J gene TRBJ1-5; D not resolved. Trimming cost V 7 bases and J 7 bases, with 17 bases left between them. CDR1 and CDR2 from the germline V gene are SQVTM and ANQGSEA. The CDR3 sequence is 13 residues long. CDR3 DNA: TGCAGCGCCGGAGGGCCCCAAGGCCAGCCCCAGCATTTT. Protein product: CSAGGPQGQPQHF.

The chain couples TRBV30 to TRBJ2-3; TRBD2 might be the D (5 bases). CDR3 size: 16 residues. Germline lookup yields CDR1 GTSNPN and CDR2 SVGIG (reference sequence). V lost 0 bases and J lost 0, with 13 bases in between. CDR3 sequence: CAWSVPTSYSTDTQYF. CDR3 coding DNA: TGTGCCTGGAGTGTACCCACTAGTTACAGCACAGATACGCAGTATTTT.

The CDR3 is CASSSGTAFSSGANVLTF. CDR3 DNA sequence: TGTGCCAGCAGCTCCGGGACAGCATTTAGCTCTGGGGCCAACGTCCTGACTTTC. V gene TRBV4-2 combines with J gene TRBJ2-6; 7 bases line up with TRBD1. CDR3 length equals 18 residues. Germline-derived CDR1 and CDR2 are LGHNA and YNFKEQ. V lost 5 bases to trimming and J lost 0 bases; unmatched junction nucleotides: 10.

The rearrangement uses TRBV27 and TRBJ2-1, with D possibly matching TRBD2 (7 bases). This CDR3 contains 11 residues. Trimming removed 6 bases from V and 11 bases from J, with 11 bases in between. CDR1 MNHEY and CDR2 SMNVEV come from the germline V gene (reference sequence). The CDR3 DNA follows: TGTGCCAGCAGACTCGGGGGGCAGCAGTTCTTC. This encodes CASRLGGQQFF.

The chain joins TRBV29-1 to TRBJ2-1, with no clear D. The CDR3 length is 12 residues. The germline V gene encodes CDR1 SQVTM and CDR2 ANQGSEA. The ends were cut back, 4 bases at V and 5 bases at J, with 9 bases in the middle. The CDR3: CSVVPGHNEQFF. DNA of the CDR3: TGCAGCGTTGTCCCAGGCCACAATGAGCAGTTCTTC.

This clone appeared a few times. This chain joins TRBV6-6 and TRBJ1-5; D unresolved. This CDR3 is built from 12 residues. The V gene lost 10 bases and the J gene lost 6 bases, with 13 bases spanning the gap. CDR1 MNHNY and CDR2 SVGAGI come from the germline V gene (reference sequence). This CDR3 is CATRSEGQPQHF. For the CDR3, the DNA is TGTGCCACCCGGAGTGAAGGTCAGCCCCAGCATTTT.

V gene TRBV2 combines with J gene TRBJ2-7, with D perhaps TRBD2 (5 bases). The CDR3 extends over 12 amino acids. Germline CDR1 is SNHLY and CDR2 is FYNNEI. Trimming cost V 1 base and J 7 bases, with 8 bases left between them. CDR3: CASSEGRREQYF. For the CDR3, the DNA is TGTGCCAGCAGTGAAGGGAGGAGGGAGCAGTACTTC. The full variable domain, rest sourced from reference TRBV2 and TRBJ2-7, is EPEVTQTPSHQVTQMGQEVILRCVPISNHLYFYWYRQILGQKVEFLVSFYNNEISEKSEIFDDQFSVERPDGSNFTLKIRSTKLEDSAMYFCASSEGRREQYFGPGTRLTVT.